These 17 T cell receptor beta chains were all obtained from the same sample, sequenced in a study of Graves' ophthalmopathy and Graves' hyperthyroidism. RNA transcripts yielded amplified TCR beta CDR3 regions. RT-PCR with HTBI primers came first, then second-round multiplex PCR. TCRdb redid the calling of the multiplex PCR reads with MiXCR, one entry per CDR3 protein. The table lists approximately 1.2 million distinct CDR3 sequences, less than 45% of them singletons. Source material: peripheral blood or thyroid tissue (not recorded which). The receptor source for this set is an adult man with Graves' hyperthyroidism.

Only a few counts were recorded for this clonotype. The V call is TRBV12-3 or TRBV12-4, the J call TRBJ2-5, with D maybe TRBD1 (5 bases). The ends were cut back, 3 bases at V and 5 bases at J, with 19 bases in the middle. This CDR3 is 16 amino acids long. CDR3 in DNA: TGTGCCAGCAGTTTGGGGCAGTCTTTCCGAGGCGAGACCCAGTACTTC. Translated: CASSLGQSFRGETQYF.

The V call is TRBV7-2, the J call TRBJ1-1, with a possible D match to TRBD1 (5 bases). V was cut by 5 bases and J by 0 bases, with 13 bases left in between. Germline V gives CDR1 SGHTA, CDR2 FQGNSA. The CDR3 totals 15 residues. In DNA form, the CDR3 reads TGTGCCAGCAGCCCAGATCGACAGCTGAACACTGAAGCTTTCTTT. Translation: CASSPDRQLNTEAFF.

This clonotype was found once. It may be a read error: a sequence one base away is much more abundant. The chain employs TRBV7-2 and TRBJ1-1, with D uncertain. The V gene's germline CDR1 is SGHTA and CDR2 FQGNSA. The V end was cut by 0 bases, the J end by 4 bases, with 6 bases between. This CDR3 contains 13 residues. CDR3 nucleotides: TGTGCCAGCAGCTTAGCGGCCACCACTGAAGCTTTCTTT. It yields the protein CASSLAATTEAFF.

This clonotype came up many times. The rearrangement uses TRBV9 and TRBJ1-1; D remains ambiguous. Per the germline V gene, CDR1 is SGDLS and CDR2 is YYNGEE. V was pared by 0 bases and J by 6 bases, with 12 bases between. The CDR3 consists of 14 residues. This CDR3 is CASSVGIGVPEAFF. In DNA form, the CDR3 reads TGTGCCAGCAGCGTAGGGATCGGTGTCCCTGAAGCTTTCTTT.

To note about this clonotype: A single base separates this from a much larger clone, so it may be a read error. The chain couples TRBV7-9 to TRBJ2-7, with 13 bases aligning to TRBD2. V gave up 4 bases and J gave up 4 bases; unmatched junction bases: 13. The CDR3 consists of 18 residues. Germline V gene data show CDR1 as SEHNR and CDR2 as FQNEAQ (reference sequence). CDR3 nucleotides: TGTGCCAGCAGCTCAACCCGGCCGGGACTAGCGGGGATATACGAGCAGTACTTC. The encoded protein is CASSSTRPGLAGIYEQYF.

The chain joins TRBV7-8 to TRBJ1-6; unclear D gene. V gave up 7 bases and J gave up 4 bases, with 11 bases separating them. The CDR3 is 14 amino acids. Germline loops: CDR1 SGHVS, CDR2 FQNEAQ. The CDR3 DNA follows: TGTGCCAGCACCCAGTCGGGGTATAATTCACCCCTCCACTTT. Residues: CASTQSGYNSPLHF.

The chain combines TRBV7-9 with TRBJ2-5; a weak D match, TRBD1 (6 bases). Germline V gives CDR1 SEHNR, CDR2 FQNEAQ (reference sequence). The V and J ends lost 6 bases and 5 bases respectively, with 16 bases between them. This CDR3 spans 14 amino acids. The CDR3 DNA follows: TGTGCCAGCAGTGGGATCGCAGGGGAGGAGACCCAGTACTTC. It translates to CASSGIAGEETQYF.

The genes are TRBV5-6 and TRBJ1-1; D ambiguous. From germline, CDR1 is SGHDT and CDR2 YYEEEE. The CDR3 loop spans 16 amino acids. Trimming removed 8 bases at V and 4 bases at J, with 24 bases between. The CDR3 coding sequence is TGTGCCAGTACCCCCGGGAGGGATCATGGCGTCACTGAAGCTTTCTTT. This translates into CASTPGRDHGVTEAFF.

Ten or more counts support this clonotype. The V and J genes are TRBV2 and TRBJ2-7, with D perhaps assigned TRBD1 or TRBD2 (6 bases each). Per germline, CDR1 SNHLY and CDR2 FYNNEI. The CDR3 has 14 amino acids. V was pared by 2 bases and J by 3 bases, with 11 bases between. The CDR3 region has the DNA TGTGCCAGCAGTGAACGGCGGGACAACTACGAGCAGTACTTC. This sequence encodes CASSERRDNYEQYF.

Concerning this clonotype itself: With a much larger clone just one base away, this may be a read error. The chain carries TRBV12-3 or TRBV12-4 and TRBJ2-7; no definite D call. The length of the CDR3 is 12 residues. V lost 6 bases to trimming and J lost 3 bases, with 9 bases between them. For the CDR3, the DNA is TGTGCCAGCAGCCAAGAATACTACGAGCAGTACTTC. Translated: CASSQEYYEQYF.

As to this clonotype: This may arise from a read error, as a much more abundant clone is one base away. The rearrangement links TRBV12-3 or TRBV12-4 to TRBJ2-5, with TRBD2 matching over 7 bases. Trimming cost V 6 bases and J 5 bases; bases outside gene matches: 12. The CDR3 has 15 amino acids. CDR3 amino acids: CASRKLTGGPETQYF. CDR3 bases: TGTGCCAGCAGGAAACTAACGGGAGGACCGGAGACCCAGTACTTC.

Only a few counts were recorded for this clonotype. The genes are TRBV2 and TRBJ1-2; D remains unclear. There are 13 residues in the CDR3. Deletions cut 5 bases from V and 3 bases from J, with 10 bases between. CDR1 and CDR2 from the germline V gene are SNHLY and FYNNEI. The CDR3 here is CASSNPADYGYTF. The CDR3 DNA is TGTGCCAGCAGTAATCCGGCGGACTATGGCTACACCTTC.

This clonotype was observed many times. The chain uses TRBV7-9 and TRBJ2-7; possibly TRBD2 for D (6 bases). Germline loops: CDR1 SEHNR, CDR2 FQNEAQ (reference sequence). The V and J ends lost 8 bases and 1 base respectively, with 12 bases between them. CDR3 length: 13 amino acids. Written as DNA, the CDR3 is TGTGCCAGCCGGGGGTCCTCATCCTACGAGCAGTACTTC. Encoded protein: CASRGSSSYEQYF.

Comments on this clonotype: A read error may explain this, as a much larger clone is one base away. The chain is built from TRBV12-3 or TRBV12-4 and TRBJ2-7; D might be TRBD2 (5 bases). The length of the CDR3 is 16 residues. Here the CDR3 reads CASSLARARLAYEQYF. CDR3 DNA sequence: TGTGCCAGCAGCTTAGCGAGGGCTAGGCTAGCCTACGAGCAGTACTTC.

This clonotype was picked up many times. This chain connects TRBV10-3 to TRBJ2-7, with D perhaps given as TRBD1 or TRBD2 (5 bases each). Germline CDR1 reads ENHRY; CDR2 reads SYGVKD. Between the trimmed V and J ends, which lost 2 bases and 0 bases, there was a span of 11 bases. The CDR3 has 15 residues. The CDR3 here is CAISEPGPPSYEQYF. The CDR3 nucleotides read TGTGCCATCAGTGAGCCGGGACCCCCCTCCTACGAGCAGTACTTC.

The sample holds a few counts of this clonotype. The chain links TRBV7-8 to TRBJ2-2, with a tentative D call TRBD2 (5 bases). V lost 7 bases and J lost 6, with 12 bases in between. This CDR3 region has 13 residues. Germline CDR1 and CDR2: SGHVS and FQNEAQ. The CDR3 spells CASTPGFAGELFF. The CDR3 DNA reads TGTGCCAGCACTCCGGGATTCGCCGGGGAGCTGTTTTTT.

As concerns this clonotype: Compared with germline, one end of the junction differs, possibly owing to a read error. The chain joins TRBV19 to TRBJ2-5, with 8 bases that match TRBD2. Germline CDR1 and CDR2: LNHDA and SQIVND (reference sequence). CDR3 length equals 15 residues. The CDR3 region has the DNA TGTGCCAGTAGCCTCCATGCGGGGGGACAAGAGACCCAGTGCTTC. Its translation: CASSLHAGGQETQCF.